This T cell receptor beta chain was captured by sequencing in a study of T cell repertoires in cytomegalovirus infection. As for the study in general: Selection of CMV epitopes for the study included recently identified HLA-C-restricted and well-studied HLA-B-restricted ones. Matching HLA type, along with CMV infection, was indicated by public TCR beta signatures. General study findings and limits: There were HLA-C-restricted CMV-specific TCR beta clonotypes dominating the ex vivo response. Summed public TCR beta family frequency identified CMV carriers bearing the relevant HLA.

In this sample, this clonotype turned up a few times. Its specificity is not known. The CDR3 totals 15 residues. V dropped 2 bases and J dropped 6; count of bases not matched to a gene: 3. The germline gives CDR1 SGHTS, CDR2 YDEGEE. TCRdb fed the reads into MiXCR, producing one record per CDR3 protein. The data contain about 900,000 distinct CDR3 sequences, 31% of them singletons. The starting material was cultured CD8+ T cells from PBMCs, obtained from culture after CMV antigen stimulation. The gene calls are TRBV5-8 and TRBJ1-4, with TRBD1 matching over 11 bases. The clonotype was recovered from a human donor in good health (CMV status not recorded). Some clones in this sample may be carry-over from other donors' samples. CDR3 in DNA: TGTGCCAGCAGCTTCTGGACAGGGGGCTATGAAAAACTGTTTTTT. Translation gives CASSFWTGGYEKLFF. The full variable domain, in which reference TRBV5-8 and TRBJ1-4 provide the parts outside the CDR3, is EAGVTQSPTHLIKTRGQQATLRCSPISGHTSVYWYQQALGLGLQFLLWYDEGEERNRGNFPPRFSGRQFPNYSSELNVNALELEDSALYLCASSFWTGGYEKLFFGSGTQLSVL.